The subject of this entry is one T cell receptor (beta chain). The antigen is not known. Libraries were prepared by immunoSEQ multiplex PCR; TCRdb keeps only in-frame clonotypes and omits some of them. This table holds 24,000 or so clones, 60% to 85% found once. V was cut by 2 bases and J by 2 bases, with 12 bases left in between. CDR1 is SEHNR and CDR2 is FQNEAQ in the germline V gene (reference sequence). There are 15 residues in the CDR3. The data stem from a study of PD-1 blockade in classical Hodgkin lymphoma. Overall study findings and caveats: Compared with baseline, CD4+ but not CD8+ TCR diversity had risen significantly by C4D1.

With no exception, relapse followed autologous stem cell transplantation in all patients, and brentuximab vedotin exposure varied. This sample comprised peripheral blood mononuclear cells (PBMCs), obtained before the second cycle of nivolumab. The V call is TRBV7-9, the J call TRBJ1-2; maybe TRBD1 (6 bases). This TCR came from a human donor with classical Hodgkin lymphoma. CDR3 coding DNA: TGTGCCAGCAGCTTATGGGACACCTTCAACTATGGCTACACCTTC. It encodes CASSLWDTFNYGYTF.